This T cell receptor beta chain was recovered during a study of cytomegalovirus exposure and HLA in healthy donors. Whole-study findings and limits: The classifier reportedly diagnosed cytomegalovirus status with high specificity and sensitivity. Earlier analysis looked at TCR beta V segments, and most were productive about 90% or about 30% of the time.

Germline-derived CDR1 and CDR2 are SQVTM and ANQGSEA. V shed 3 bases, J shed 5 bases, and the junction held 13 bases outside the gene matches. The length of the CDR3 is 17 residues. A note on this clone: No antigen is known for it.

PCR was performed using 60 Vbeta and 13 Jbeta primers. How the authors handled the data: Roughly 11 million shared chains were among the roughly 78 million unique TCR beta chains that a later analysis counted. The assay was immunoSEQ multiplex PCR, and TCRdb's table has in-frame clones only and misses some. V and J calls and clone size follow that table, whereas D and trimming were derived from the DNA. The sample includes around 61,000 clones, around 92% of them seen just once. All donors participated as healthy donors of bone marrow. The source is a man aged 30-40 years in good health and CMV-seropositive. Specimen: PBMCs. The gene calls are TRBV29-1 and TRBJ2-1; TRBD2 agrees at 10 bases. The CDR3 loop reads CSVDQAGGPGGDNEQFF. The CDR3 nucleotides read TGCAGCGTTGATCAAGCGGGAGGGCCTGGAGGGGACAATGAGCAGTTCTTC.